These 17 T cell receptor beta chains came from one sample sequenced in a study of cytomegalovirus exposure and HLA in healthy donors. In the PCR, 60 Vbeta and 13 Jbeta primers were used. Produced via immunoSEQ multiplex PCR; TCRdb's table is partial and in-frame only. This table has some 150,000 clones, 60% to 80% appearing once. Sequences were obtained from PBMCs. Receptors originate from a male donor in good health and CMV-seronegative.

This clone was picked up a small number of times. The chain joins TRBV7-9 to TRBJ1-1; no definite D call. The V end lost 6 bases, the J end lost 0 bases, and 11 bases lay between the germline ends. The germline gives CDR1 SEHNR, CDR2 FQNEAQ (reference sequence). The CDR3 contains 14 residues. This chain's CDR3 is CASSSVELNTEAFF. The CDR3 nucleotides read TGTGCCAGCAGTTCAGTTGAATTGAACACTGAAGCTTTCTTT.

The chain carries TRBV19 and TRBJ1-2; unclear D gene. CDR3 size: 12 residues. Germline V CDR1 and CDR2: LNHDA, SQIVND (reference sequence). V was shortened by 5 bases and J by 2 bases, with 6 bases between the two germline ends. The CDR3: CASSGQNYGYTF. Written as DNA, the CDR3 is TGTGCCAGTAGTGGGCAGAACTATGGCTACACCTTC.

The chain has TRBV2 and TRBJ2-3; D may be TRBD2 (5 bases). This CDR3 region has 15 residues. Trimming took 1 base from V and 6 from J, leaving 14 bases between them. Germline CDR1 and CDR2: SNHLY and FYNNEI. The CDR3 protein is CASSEEASKGDTQYF. The CDR3 region has the DNA TGTGCCAGCAGTGAAGAGGCTAGCAAAGGGGATACGCAGTATTTT.

This clone was observed once. The genes are TRBV11-2 and TRBJ2-3; maybe TRBD2 (5 bases). V was clipped by 5 bases and J by 0 bases, with 15 bases between them. The CDR3 loop spans 16 amino acids. Germline V CDR1 and CDR2: SGHAT, FQNNGV. The CDR3: CASSPPSPGSTDTQYF. In DNA, the CDR3 is TGTGCCAGCAGCCCCCCATCTCCGGGGAGCACAGATACGCAGTATTTT.

Written as DNA, the CDR3 is TGTGCCAGCAGCTTATCAGCGGGGGGGTACAATGAGCAGTTCTTC. This codes for CASSLSAGGYNEQFF. The chain carries TRBV7-3 and TRBJ2-1, with 10 positions matching TRBD2. The CDR3 loop spans 15 amino acids. After removal of 2 bases from V and 4 bases from J, the junction contained 2 bases not matched to a gene. CDR1 is SGHTA, CDR2 FQGTGA, per germline. Supplemented by reference TRBV7-3 and TRBJ2-1, the full variable domain reads GAGVSQTPSNKVTEKGKYVELRCDPISGHTALYWYRQSLGQGPEFLIYFQGTGAADDSGLPNDRFFAVRPEGSVSTLKIQRTERGDSAVYLCASSLSAGGYNEQFFGPGTRLTVL.

The chain links TRBV18 to TRBJ2-7; D may be TRBD2 (5 bases). V dropped 6 bases and J dropped 0 bases, with 18 bases sitting between them. Germline CDR1 reads KGHSH; CDR2 reads LQKENI. This CDR3 region has 16 residues. The CDR3 loop reads CASSWFAGPSSYEQYF. Written as DNA, the CDR3 is TGTGCCAGCTCGTGGTTCGCGGGCCCCAGCTCCTACGAGCAGTACTTC.

This sequence joins TRBV19 and TRBJ1-2; possibly TRBD1 for D (6 bases). The germline V gene encodes CDR1 LNHDA and CDR2 SQIVND (reference sequence). This CDR3 contains 15 residues. V was clipped by 3 bases and J by 4 bases, with 15 bases between them. CDR3 in amino acids: CASSIVAGDSYGYTF. CDR3 DNA: TGTGCCAGTAGTATTGTGGCAGGGGATTCCTATGGCTACACCTTC.

The J gene is TRBJ2-7, the V gene TRBV6-6; 8 bases line up with TRBD2. Germline V lookup: CDR1 MNHNY, CDR2 SVGAGI (reference sequence). The CDR3 contains 14 residues. V dropped 6 bases and J dropped 2; count of bases not matched to a gene: 6. Here the CDR3 DNA reads TGTGCCAGCAGCCTCACTAGCGGCGCCTACGAGCAGTACTTC. Protein product: CASSLTSGAYEQYF.

The gene calls are TRBV10-3 and TRBJ2-7, with 12 bases fitting TRBD1. Germline lookup yields CDR1 ENHRY and CDR2 SYGVKD. V shed 5 bases and J 5 bases; nucleotides not matched to a gene: 7. CDR3 length: 15 residues. The CDR3 reads CAISKGTGGLDEQYF. CDR3 in DNA: TGTGCCATCAGTAAGGGGACAGGGGGCTTAGACGAGCAGTACTTC.

The chain carries TRBV5-1 and TRBJ2-2, with D uncertain. This CDR3 region has 14 residues. V lost 4 bases, J lost 0 bases, and 7 bases lay in between. The germline gives CDR1 SGHRS, CDR2 YFSETQ. Written as DNA, the CDR3 is TGCGCCAGCAGCGGGCACCCGAACACCGGGGAGCTGTTTTTT. It encodes CASSGHPNTGELFF. The variable domain in full, with the rest retrieved from reference TRBV5-1 and TRBJ2-2, is KAGVTQTPRYLIKTRGQQVTLSCSPISGHRSVSWYQQTPGQGLQFLFEYFSETQRNKGNFPGRFSGRQFSNSRSEMNVSTLELGDSALYLCASSGHPNTGELFFGEGSRLTVL.

The V gene is TRBV27, the J gene TRBJ2-7; maybe TRBD2 (6 bases). This CDR3 spans 15 amino acids. Germline values: CDR1 MNHEY, CDR2 SMNVEV (reference sequence). Deletions cut 8 bases from V and 4 bases from J, with 21 bases between. The CDR3 sequence is CASRMGGGGLYEQYF. The CDR3 coding sequence is TGTGCCAGCCGGATGGGGGGAGGAGGACTTTACGAGCAGTACTTC.

The CDR3 here is CASSLGAGGLEETQYF. CDR3 nucleotide sequence: TGTGCCAGCAGCTTGGGGGCAGGGGGTCTCGAAGAGACCCAGTACTTC. J is TRBJ2-5 and V is TRBV5-6; TRBD1 matches 7 bases. This CDR3 region has 16 residues. Germline trimming cut 0 bases from V and 3 bases from J; bases unmatched to any gene: 8. Germline CDR1 is SGHDT and CDR2 is YYEEEE.

This clone was counted a few times. The rearrangement uses TRBV30 and TRBJ1-6, with D possibly being TRBD1 (5 bases). Trimming removed 0 bases from V and 5 bases from J, with 14 bases in between. Germline V gene lookup returns CDR1 GTSNPN and CDR2 SVGIG (reference sequence). The CDR3 length is 16 residues. The CDR3 reads CAWSVSRGINNSPLHF. DNA for the CDR3: TGTGCCTGGAGTGTAAGCCGGGGGATCAATAATTCACCCCTCCACTTT.

In its sample, this clone was seen a few times. The chain links TRBV4-3 to TRBJ1-5; D may be TRBD1 (6 bases). The CDR3 contains 13 residues. CDR1 is LGHNA, CDR2 YSLEER, per germline. V lost 0 bases and J lost 7, with 7 bases in between. CDR3: CASSQDQGQPQHF. In DNA form, the CDR3 reads TGCGCCAGCAGCCAAGATCAGGGGCAGCCCCAGCATTTT.

The CDR3 DNA sequence: TGTGCCAGTAGTATAACCCGGGGGGGCCGAAGCAATGAGCAGTTCTTC. It specifies CASSITRGGRSNEQFF. The chain combines TRBV19 with TRBJ2-1; TRBD2 agrees at 8 bases. CDR3 length: 16 residues. The V segment lost 2 bases and the J segment 6 bases; nucleotides outside the gene matches: 9. Germline V gene lookup returns CDR1 LNHDA and CDR2 SQIVND (reference sequence). Complete variable domain (other parts from reference TRBV19 and TRBJ2-1): DGGITQSPKYLFRKEGQNVTLSCEQNLNHDAMYWYRQDPGQGLRLIYYSQIVNDFQKGDIAEGYSVSREKKESFPLTVTSAQKNPTAFYLCASSITRGGRSNEQFFGPGTRLTVL.

The V and J genes are TRBV6-1 and TRBJ1-1; D unresolved. Trimming cost V 7 bases and J 1 base, with 16 bases left between them. The germline V gene has CDR1 MNHNS and CDR2 SASEGT. The CDR3 is 15 residues long. CDR3 in amino acids: CASMPRYDSNTEAFF. The CDR3 nucleotides read TGTGCCAGCATGCCGCGATACGATTCGAACACTGAAGCTTTCTTT.

This chain joins TRBV7-6 and TRBJ1-2; TRBD1 matches at 9 bases. Per the germline V gene, CDR1 is SGHVS and CDR2 is FNYEAQ. This CDR3 contains 15 residues. With V trimmed by 5 bases and J by 8 bases, 12 bases remained unmatched. CDR3 bases: TGTGCCAGCAGCACCGACCATCACGGGACAGGGGGCTACACCTTC. This codes for CASSTDHHGTGGYTF.